This T cell receptor beta chain was found in a study of T cell responses to AZD1222 COVID-19 vaccine. As regards this clone: Its antigen is undetermined.

The protocol was immunoSEQ multiplex PCR, while the TCRdb copy is restricted to in-frame clones and leaves out a portion. This table has about 97,000 clones, nearly 90% appearing once. V lost 6 bases and J 4 bases, leaving 22 bases between the germline ends. Germline lookup yields CDR1 ENHRY and CDR2 SYGVKD. The CDR3 consists of 17 residues. Notes on the study in general: Only after the peak T cell response were repertoires sampled. There were vaccine-associated CD4 TCRs across spike, dominant at 160-218 and 743-854. The donor group comprised mostly white British people and more females; the analysis possibly underestimated clonal diversity.

The TCR comes from an adult in good health. Material: peripheral blood, obtained on day 0 of AZD1222 vaccination. The chain links TRBV10-3 to TRBJ2-1; TRBD2 might be the D (5 bases). As DNA, the CDR3 is TGTGCCATCAGGCAGGCCAAGCGGAGGCCGGGGTACAATGAGCAGTTCTTC. It is translated as CAIRQAKRRPGYNEQFF.